The rows below give T cell receptor beta chains drawn from one sample of a study of cytomegalovirus exposure and HLA in healthy donors. The method was immunoSEQ multiplex PCR; TCRdb's version includes in-frame clones alone and lacks a portion of them. The data show around 200,000 clones, about four fifths seen once. The sequenced sample was PBMCs. All receptors come from a woman between 45 and 65 years old in good health and CMV-seropositive. CDR3s leave out the opening cysteine and the closing phenylalanine or tryptophan.

j_call | v_call | cdr3_aa
TRBJ2-5 | TRBV7-9 | SSSEGGGGETQY
TRBJ2-5 | TRBV19 | ASSTPLAGGQETQY
TRBJ1-5 | TRBV28 | ASSPPGQGYQPQH
TRBJ1-1 | TRBV5-5 | ASSEARTGLNTEAF
TRBJ2-4 | TRBV29-1 | SVETGGSGIQY
TRBJ2-7 | TRBV10-1 | ASSDRGTSGGMYEQY
TRBJ1-6 | TRBV6-5 | ASSYQQGQAPLH
TRBJ1-1 | TRBV7-3 | ASSLGTPISTEAF
TRBJ1-1 | TRBV7-8 | ASSSQLNTEAF
TRBJ2-1 | TRBV28 | ASSVNPGTSGYNEQF
TRBJ2-1 | TRBV5-8 | ASSLGLAGTGEQF
TRBJ1-4 | TRBV7-9 | ASSLDRGPTNEKLF
TRBJ1-2 | TRBV6-1 | ASSEPAFGGEYGYT
TRBJ2-7 | TRBV20-1 | SVGGYEQY
TRBJ2-5 | TRBV6-5 | ASSYEPAGVGETQY
TRBJ1-5 | TRBV7-6 | ASSPDSNQPQH
TRBJ2-1 | TRBV6-1 | ASLAGGSYNEQF
TRBJ2-3 | TRBV29-1 | SVRLARGTDTQY
TRBJ2-1 | TRBV19 | ASSKGSGGAMDEQF
TRBJ2-7 | TRBV6-1 | ASSEMGGFSYEQY
TRBJ1-5 | TRBV15 | ATTGQGYSNQPQH
TRBJ2-2 | TRBV4-1 | ASSQDAERELF
TRBJ2-5 | TRBV2 | ASSGEGAGQETQY
TRBJ2-1 | TRBV10-3 | AARSGTSDYNEQF
TRBJ1-4 | TRBV18 | ASSPQQATNEKLF
TRBJ2-5 | TRBV7-9 | ASSLELETQY
TRBJ2-3 | TRBV4-1 | ASSQDGLAGDTQY
TRBJ2-1 | TRBV5-1 | ASSLGQGGYNEQF